This is a list of T cell receptor beta chains from one sample in a study of blood T cell repertoires in COVID-19. TCRdb's copy holds only in-frame clones and misses some; the assay was immunoSEQ multiplex PCR. The sample has 150,000 to 200,000 clones, about 78% seen once. Sample: peripheral blood. These receptors were obtained from a woman in her 50s with active or convalescent COVID-19. The CDR3 runs from the conserved cysteine through the conserved F or W. A D gene is named only where the DNA matches it firmly. Expanded clones get a size class; other rows say once, few or many, or leave the size out.

j_call clone_size d_call cdr3_length v_call cdr3_nt cdr3_aa
TRBJ2-2 - - 14 TRBV5-1 TGCGCCAGCAGCCCGGAGGGGAGTGGCGGGGAGCTGTTTTTT CASSPEGSGGELFF
TRBJ2-7 - - 14 TRBV7-6 TGTGCCAGCAGCTTAGCCGCGGGGGCGGACGAGCAGTACTTC CASSLAAGADEQYF
TRBJ2-2 - - 16 TRBV30 TGTGCCTGGAGTCTCGTTCGGACTCCGAACACCGGGGAGCTGTTTTTT CAWSLVRTPNTGELFF
TRBJ2-1 - TRBD1 15 TRBV25-1 TGTGCCAGCAGTGATAAGGGACAGGGGTACAATGAGCAGTTCTTC CASSDKGQGYNEQFF
TRBJ2-2 - - 16 TRBV6-5 TGTGCCAGCAGTTACTCTCTGGGACTGAACACCGGGGAGCTGTTTTTT CASSYSLGLNTGELFF
TRBJ2-7 - - 12 TRBV28 TGTGCCAGTACGACAGCTCCCTACGAGCAGTACTTC CASTTAPYEQYF
TRBJ2-5 - - 17 TRBV3-1/TRBV3-2 TGTGCCAGCAGCCAAGATGGGGCAACCCACCGGCGGGAGACCCAGTACTTC CASSQDGATHRRETQYF
TRBJ1-2 - - 15 TRBV4-3 TGCGCCAGCAGCCAAGAATCTAGGGGTCTTGATGGCTACACCTTC CASSQESRGLDGYTF
TRBJ1-2 - TRBD1 11 TRBV5-6 TGTGCCAGCACCAGGGACAGTGGCTACACCTTC CASTRDSGYTF
TRBJ2-1 - TRBD1 16 TRBV3-1/TRBV3-2 TGTGCCAGCAGCCCGAGACAGGGGAGCTCCTACAATGAGCAGTTCTTC CASSPRQGSSYNEQFF
TRBJ2-3 - TRBD2 16 TRBV6-1 TGTGCCAGCAGTGTCGGACTAGCGGGGGAAGGTGATACGCAGTATTTT CASSVGLAGEGDTQYF
TRBJ2-5 - TRBD2 19 TRBV5-1 TGCGCCAGCAGCTTGGCTCAGGGCGGGACTAGCGGGAGCCTGGAGACCCAGTACTTC CASSLAQGGTSGSLETQYF
TRBJ1-2 once - 13 TRBV7-2 TGTGCCAGCAGCTTAGACAGCCTCTATGGCTACACCTTC CASSLDSLYGYTF
TRBJ1-1 - - 15 TRBV18 TGTGCCAGCTCACCTGTTACAGGACTGAACACTGAAGCTTTCTTT CASSPVTGLNTEAFF
TRBJ2-1 - TRBD2 14 TRBV29-1 TGCAGCGGAATTAGAGCGGGAACGGTCAATGAGCAGTTCTTC CSGIRAGTVNEQFF
TRBJ2-7 few TRBD1 14 TRBV11-2 TGTGCCAGCAGCCTGGGACAGGGGAGGGGCGAGCAGTACTTC CASSLGQGRGEQYF
TRBJ1-1 - - 13 TRBV29-1 TGCAGCGTTGAATCCTGGGAGGGTACTGAAGCTTTCTTT CSVESWEGTEAFF
TRBJ1-2 - - 13 TRBV4-1 TGCGCCAGCAGCCAAGGGGGCAGCTATGGCTACACCTTC CASSQGGSYGYTF
TRBJ1-1 - TRBD1 12 TRBV30 TGTGCCTGGGCGACAGGGCCGGCTGAAGCTTTCTTT CAWATGPAEAFF
TRBJ2-1 - TRBD1 15 TRBV7-8 TGTGCCAGCAGACCGACAGGGGACCCCTACAATGAGCAGTTCTTC CASRPTGDPYNEQFF
TRBJ2-3 many - 14 TRBV19 TGTGCCAGTAGTATGGGCAGCAGCACAGATACGCAGTATTTT CASSMGSSTDTQYF
TRBJ2-3 - TRBD2 14 TRBV19 TGTGCCAGTAGTAGCGGGAGGGACACAGATACGCAGTATTTT CASSSGRDTDTQYF
TRBJ2-2 few - 14 TRBV7-6 TGTGCCAGCAGCTTAGGCGCTCTCACCGGGGAGCTGTTTTTT CASSLGALTGELFF
TRBJ2-7 - TRBD1 14 TRBV5-1 TGCGCCAGCAGCTTGGGGGACAGGCGGGACGAGCAGTACTTC CASSLGDRRDEQYF
TRBJ1-4 - TRBD1 13 TRBV29-1 TGCAGCGTTGAACCCCAGGGGGGTGAAAAACTGTTTTTT CSVEPQGGEKLFF
TRBJ2-5 - - 16 TRBV5-1 TGCGCCAGCAGCTTGGCTTGGCAGGGAAGTGGGGAGACCCAGTACTTC CASSLAWQGSGETQYF
TRBJ1-1 - TRBD1 15 TRBV4-1 TGCGCCAGCAGCCACGCGACAGGGCGAGACACTGAAGCTTTCTTT CASSHATGRDTEAFF
TRBJ1-3 - - 14 TRBV6-5 TGTGCCAGCAGCTCTGAGAGCTCTGGAAACACCATATATTTT CASSSESSGNTIYF
TRBJ2-1 - TRBD2 18 TRBV2 TGTGCCAGCAGTCCGGGACTAGCGGGAGGGATAGTCTTGGATGAGCAGTTCTTC CASSPGLAGGIVLDEQFF
TRBJ2-3 - - 13 TRBV28 TGTGCCAGCGTCCCCCCCGGTGCAGATACGCAGTATTTT CASVPPGADTQYF
TRBJ1-2 once - 14 TRBV3-1/TRBV3-2 TGTGCCAGCAGCCAAGCATCGGGGAAGGGTGGCTACACCTTC CASSQASGKGGYTF